The T cell receptor beta chain described here comes from a study of T cell responses to AZD1222 COVID-19 vaccine. Whole-study context: Timing groups of about 4 and about 12 weeks for second doses were pooled. Study-wide points: Regions left unmutated in variants are reportedly the target of nearly half of spike-specific TCRs. Vaccine-associated CD4 TCRs spanned spike, dominant at 160-218 and 743-854. Clonal diversity was possibly underestimated; the donors were predominantly white British and more often female.

CDR1 is MGHRA and CDR2 is YSYEKL in the germline V gene. CDR3 length: 16 amino acids. As regards this clone: As yet, its antigen is unknown. An end of the junction differs from the germline gene, which may be a read error.

Method: immunoSEQ multiplex PCR; TCRdb's copy keeps in-frame clones and lacks some. The data show some 140,000 clones, 80% to 95% seen once. This clonotype originated in an adult in good health. The input for sequencing was peripheral blood, taken on day 0 of AZD1222 vaccination. The chain recombines TRBV4-1 with TRBJ1-4; D not certain. DNA of the CDR3: TGCGCCAGCAGCCTTGAGGATCACCGTAGACTAGAAACACTGTTTTTT. Its protein product is CASSLEDHRRLETLFF.